This T cell receptor beta chain was sequenced for a study of OX40 agonist ivuxolimab in advanced cancers. Produced via immunoSEQ multiplex PCR; TCRdb's table is partial and in-frame only. In the table there are 48,000 or so clones, 94% of which are singletons. The germline V gene encodes CDR1 DFQATT and CDR2 SNEGSKA (reference sequence). The CDR3 covers 10 residues. V was clipped by 5 bases and J by 4 bases, with 6 bases between them. V usage is TRBV20-1 and J usage is TRBJ2-7; D is perhaps TRBD1 (5 bases). This TCR derives from an adult with an advanced solid tumor such as melanoma, head and neck, liver or kidney cancer. This specimen consisted of CD4+ or CD8+ T cells sorted from blood, obtained in a trial of the OX40 agonist ivuxolimab. CDR3: CSAGQYEQYF. CDR3 in DNA: TGCAGTGCTGGACAATACGAGCAGTACTTC.